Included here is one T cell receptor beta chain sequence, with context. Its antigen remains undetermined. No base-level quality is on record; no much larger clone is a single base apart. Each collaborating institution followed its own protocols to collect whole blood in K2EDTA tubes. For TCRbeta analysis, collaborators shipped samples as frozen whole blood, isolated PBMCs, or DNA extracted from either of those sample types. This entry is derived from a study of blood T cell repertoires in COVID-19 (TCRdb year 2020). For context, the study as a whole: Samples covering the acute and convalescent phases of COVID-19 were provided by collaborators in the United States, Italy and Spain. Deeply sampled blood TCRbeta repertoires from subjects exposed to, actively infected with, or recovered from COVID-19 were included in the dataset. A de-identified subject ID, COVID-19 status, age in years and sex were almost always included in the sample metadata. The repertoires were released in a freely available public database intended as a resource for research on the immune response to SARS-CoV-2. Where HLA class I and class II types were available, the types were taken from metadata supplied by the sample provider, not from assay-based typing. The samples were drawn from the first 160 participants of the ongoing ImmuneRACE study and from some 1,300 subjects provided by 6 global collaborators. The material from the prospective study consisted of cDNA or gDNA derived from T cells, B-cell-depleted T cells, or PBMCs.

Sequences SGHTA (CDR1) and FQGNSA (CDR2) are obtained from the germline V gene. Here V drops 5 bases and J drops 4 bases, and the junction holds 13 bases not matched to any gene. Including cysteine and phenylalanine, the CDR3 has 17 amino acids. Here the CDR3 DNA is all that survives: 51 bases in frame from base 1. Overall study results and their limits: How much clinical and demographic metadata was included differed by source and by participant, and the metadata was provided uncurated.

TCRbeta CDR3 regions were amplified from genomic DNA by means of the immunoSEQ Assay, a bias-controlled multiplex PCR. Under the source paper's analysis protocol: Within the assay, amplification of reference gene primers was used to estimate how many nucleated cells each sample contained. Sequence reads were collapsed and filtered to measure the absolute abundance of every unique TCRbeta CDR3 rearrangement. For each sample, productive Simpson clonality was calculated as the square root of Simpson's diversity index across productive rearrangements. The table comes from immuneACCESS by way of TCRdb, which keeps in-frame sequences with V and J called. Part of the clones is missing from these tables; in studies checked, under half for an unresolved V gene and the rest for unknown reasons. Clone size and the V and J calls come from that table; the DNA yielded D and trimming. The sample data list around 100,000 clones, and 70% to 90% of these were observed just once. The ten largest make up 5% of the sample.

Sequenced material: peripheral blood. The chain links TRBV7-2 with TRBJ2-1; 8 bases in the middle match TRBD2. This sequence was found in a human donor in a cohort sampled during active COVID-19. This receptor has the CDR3 CASSPVGLAEIYNEQFF. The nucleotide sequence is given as TGTGCCAGCAGCCCCGTCGGACTAGCAGAAATTTACAATGAGCAGTTCTTC.